The 2 T cell receptor beta chains listed next were all sequenced from one sample in a study of blood T cell repertoires in COVID-19. The method was immunoSEQ multiplex PCR; TCRdb's version includes in-frame clones alone and lacks a portion of them. This sample yields about 90,000 clones, of which roughly four fifths are seen a single time; roughly an eighth belongs to the top ten. Sequenced: peripheral blood. The receptors originated from a human donor in a cohort sampled during active COVID-19.

This clone was seen once. The chain uses TRBV5-5 and TRBJ1-5; D ambiguous. The germline V gene encodes CDR1 SGHKS and CDR2 YYEKEE (reference sequence). The CDR3 totals 11 residues. V lost 2 bases and J lost 6, with 3 bases in between. This CDR3 is CASSFSQPQHF. The CDR3, as DNA: TGTGCCAGCAGCTTCAGTCAGCCCCAGCATTTT.

This clone came up once. The chain employs TRBV18 and TRBJ1-1; 10 nucleotides agree with TRBD1. From germline, CDR1 is KGHSH and CDR2 LQKENI. The CDR3 sequence is 16 residues long. J lost 3 bases, V lost 3 bases, and 7 bases had no gene match. The CDR3 region has the DNA TGTGCCAGCTCACCTCGACAGGGGGCAGTAGACACTGAAGCTTTCTTT. As protein: CASSPRQGAVDTEAFF.